The 27 T cell receptor beta chains in this list originate from one sample, sequenced in a study of vaccination and CD4 T cells after COVID-19. Treatment here: roughly 11-day PBMC culture with coronavirus spike peptide pools or control peptides (ViraFEST assay). The unexposed donor gave CD4+ T cells before the COVID-19 pandemic (2011-2018). Antigens for these TCRs are unknown. Sequencing of DNA taken from cultured CD4+ T cells relied on the Oncomine TCR Beta short-read assay. TCRdb independently ran MiXCR on the PCR reads; one entry per CDR3 protein. The repertoire includes 3,500 to 4,500 distinct CDR3 sequences, 63% of them detected once, and 25% to 40% sits in the top ten. The sequencing sample was made of CD4+ T cells from blood, cultured in vitro. These receptors were taken from a human donor in good health.

This clonotype has only a few counts. The chain links TRBV27 to TRBJ2-7; 7 bases agree with TRBD2. Germline trimming cut 6 bases from V and 6 bases from J; bases unmatched to any gene: 11. Germline V gene sequence: CDR1 MNHEY, CDR2 SMNVEV (reference sequence). The length of the CDR3 is 14 residues. CDR3 amino acids: CASSPKTSRREQYF. The CDR3 bases are TGTGCCAGCAGCCCGAAGACTAGCCGACGCGAGCAGTACTTC.

J is TRBJ2-3 and V is TRBV7-7; 7 bases are shared with TRBD2. Germline V gives CDR1 SSHAT, CDR2 FNYEAQ (reference sequence). Trimming took 4 bases from V and 0 from J; bases not matched to a gene: 4. The length of the CDR3 is 15 residues. CDR3 residues: CASSWGLTSTDTQYF. Written as DNA, the CDR3 is TGTGCCAGCAGCTGGGGACTAACTAGCACAGATACGCAGTATTTT.

V usage is TRBV15 and J usage is TRBJ1-2, with no clear D. Germline assignment: CDR1 LNHNV and CDR2 YYDKDF (reference sequence). Trimming cost V 0 bases and J 3 bases, with 14 bases left between them. The CDR3 runs to 16 residues. The CDR3 loop reads CATSRDSWYWHYGYTF. The CDR3 nucleotides are TGTGCCACCAGCAGAGACTCATGGTACTGGCACTATGGCTACACCTTC. The whole variable domain, filled in from reference TRBV15 and TRBJ1-2, reads DAMVIQNPRYQVTQFGKPVTLSCSQTLNHNVMYWYQQKSSQAPKLLFHYYDKDFNNEADTPDNFQSRRPNTSFCFLDIRSPGLGDTAMYLCATSRDSWYWHYGYTFGSGTRLTVV.

This chain joins TRBV6-5 and TRBJ1-1, with D unclear. Germline CDR1 reads MNHEY; CDR2 reads SVGAGI. The CDR3 covers 13 residues. V was cut by 2 bases and J by 3 bases, with 7 bases left in between. CDR3 nucleotide sequence: TGTGCCAGCAGTTACCGACGGGACACTGAAGCTTTCTTT. Residues: CASSYRRDTEAFF.

The chain uses TRBV5-4 and TRBJ1-2; a weak D match, TRBD1 (6 bases). CDR3 size: 14 residues. V was clipped by 4 bases and J by 5 bases, with 15 bases between them. From germline, CDR1 is SGHNT and CDR2 YYREEE (reference sequence). CDR3 in DNA: TGTGCCAGCAGCCGGACAGACTCTGGGTATGGCTACACCTTC. It encodes CASSRTDSGYGYTF.

A note on this clonotype: The conserved closing phenylalanine or tryptophan is absent in this CDR3, likely reflecting a read error. The chain employs TRBV27 and TRBJ1-1, with a possible D match to TRBD1 (5 bases). V was shortened by 0 bases and J by 0 bases, with 8 bases between the two germline ends. The CDR3 sequence is 15 residues long. Germline-derived CDR1 and CDR2 are MNHEY and SMNVEV (reference sequence). The CDR3, as DNA: TGTGCCAGCAGTTTATCGTTGGGGGTGAACACTGAAGCTTTCTTG. This gives the protein CASSLSLGVNTEAFL.

V usage is TRBV10-3 and J usage is TRBJ1-2, with TRBD1 matching over 7 bases. The CDR3 has 10 amino acids. V shed 8 bases and J 7 bases; nucleotides not matched to a gene: 1. The V gene's germline CDR1 is ENHRY and CDR2 SYGVKD. The CDR3 protein is CAIGTAGYTF. For the CDR3, the DNA is TGTGCCATCGGGACAGCTGGCTACACCTTC.

The V call is TRBV7-2, the J call TRBJ1-1; TRBD1 agrees at 7 bases. The J segment lost 6 bases and the V segment lost 5 bases, leaving 6 bases of the junction unmatched. Germline V CDR1 and CDR2: SGHTA, FQGNSA. The CDR3 is 13 residues long. CDR3 in amino acids: CASSRRQGAEAFF. In nucleotides, the CDR3 is TGTGCCAGCAGCCGACGACAGGGCGCTGAAGCTTTCTTT.

This chain uses TRBV6-5 with TRBJ2-7; TRBD1 is a possible D gene (6 bases). V lost 0 bases and J 5 bases, leaving 11 bases between the germline ends. The CDR3 sequence is 14 residues long. Germline V gene lookup returns CDR1 MNHEY and CDR2 SVGAGI. DNA of the CDR3: TGTGCCAGCAGTTACTCGATGTGGGGGCACGAGCAGTACTTC. Translated: CASSYSMWGHEQYF.

This chain joins TRBV27 and TRBJ2-3, with a tentative D call TRBD2 (6 bases). The length of the CDR3 is 14 residues. The V gene lost 6 bases and the J gene lost 3 bases, with 13 bases spanning the gap. From germline, CDR1 is MNHEY and CDR2 SMNVEV (reference sequence). The CDR3 loop is CASSQERATDTQYF. Here the CDR3 DNA reads TGTGCCAGCAGCCAAGAGCGGGCGACAGATACGCAGTATTTT.

The chain has TRBV19 and TRBJ1-1; D is uncertain. Trimming took 6 bases from V and 2 from J, leaving 10 bases between them. The germline CDR1 and CDR2 sequences are LNHDA and SQIVND (reference sequence). The CDR3 length is 13 residues. DNA of the CDR3: TGTGCCAGTAGCCCCACCGGAAACACTGAAGCTTTCTTT. This translates into CASSPTGNTEAFF.

The chain links TRBV20-1 to TRBJ2-1; D unresolved. Germline CDR1 is DFQATT and CDR2 is SNEGSKA (reference sequence). Trimming cost V 6 bases and J 0 bases, with 15 bases left between them. This CDR3 is 15 amino acids long. DNA of the CDR3: TGCAGTGCCGAGTCCCTAGGCCCCTCCTACAATGAGCAGTTCTTC. Translated, it gives CSAESLGPSYNEQFF.

V gene TRBV19 combines with J gene TRBJ1-5; D perhaps matches TRBD1 (6 bases). Looked up from germline, CDR1 is LNHDA and CDR2 is SQIVND (reference sequence). V gave up 2 bases and J gave up 0 bases, with 11 bases separating them. This CDR3 has 16 residues. CDR3 bases: TGTGCCAGTAGTATAAGGACAGACCCTAGCAATCAGCCCCAGCATTTT. The encoded protein is CASSIRTDPSNQPQHF.

The chain carries TRBV27 and TRBJ2-5; 11 positions match TRBD2. The CDR3 has 17 amino acids. Per germline, CDR1 MNHEY and CDR2 SMNVEV (reference sequence). V trimming: 2 bases; J trimming: 5 bases; junction bases outside the gene matches: 10. The CDR3 loop is CASSLRALAGDGETQYF. The DNA of the CDR3 is TGTGCCAGCAGTTTACGCGCACTAGCGGGGGACGGGGAGACCCAGTACTTC.

The chain carries TRBV7-7 and TRBJ2-5; D unresolved. Per germline, CDR1 SSHAT and CDR2 FNYEAQ (reference sequence). The length of the CDR3 is 11 residues. V lost 4 bases to trimming and J lost 7 bases, with 7 bases between them. CDR3 residues: CASSSSGTQYF. CDR3 in DNA: TGTGCCAGCAGCTCTTCCGGGACCCAGTACTTC.

This chain connects TRBV4-3 to TRBJ1-2; D remains ambiguous. Trimming left V 4 bases short and J 8 bases short, with 23 bases between. This CDR3 is built from 16 residues. Germline lookup yields CDR1 LGHNA and CDR2 YSLEER. The CDR3 nucleotides read TGCGCCAGCAGCCGAGTCCGGGAGAACTTATCTCAAGGCTACACCTTC. This codes for CASSRVRENLSQGYTF.

The chain has TRBV6-1 and TRBJ2-3, with no clear D. V was shortened by 6 bases and J by 5 bases, with 18 bases between the two germline ends. CDR3 length equals 15 residues. Germline assignment: CDR1 MNHNS and CDR2 SASEGT. CDR3 sequence reads: CASRLNSVGQDTQYF. The DNA for the CDR3 is TGTGCCAGCAGGTTGAACTCTGTAGGTCAAGATACGCAGTATTTT.

This chain links TRBV7-6 with TRBJ2-7; D is perhaps TRBD1 or TRBD2 (6 bases each). Germline assignment: CDR1 SGHVS and CDR2 FNYEAQ. The CDR3 is 15 amino acids. V lost 1 base to trimming and J lost 8 bases, with 18 bases between them. The CDR3 coding sequence is TGTGCCAGCAGCTTAGGGACGCAGAGGGGGGAAAAGCAGTACTTC. Residues: CASSLGTQRGEKQYF.

The gene calls are TRBV6-1 and TRBJ1-5, with 10 bases matching TRBD1. Per germline, CDR1 MNHNS and CDR2 SASEGT. The CDR3 spans 14 residues. After removal of 8 bases from V and 7 bases from J, the junction contained 8 bases not matched to a gene. CDR3 in amino acids: CASHPGTGAQPQHF. CDR3 bases: TGTGCCAGCCATCCTGGGACAGGGGCCCAGCCCCAGCATTTT.

This clonotype rates as large. V is TRBV28 and J is TRBJ2-4; the D is unclear. Between the trimmed V and J ends, which lost 7 bases and 1 base, there was a span of 11 bases. This CDR3 is built from 14 residues. Germline V gene data show CDR1 as MDHEN and CDR2 as SYDVKM. CDR3 in amino acids: CASTKGLAKNIQYF. In DNA form, the CDR3 reads TGTGCCAGCACCAAAGGGTTGGCCAAAAACATTCAGTACTTC.

The chain couples TRBV12-3 or TRBV12-4 to TRBJ1-1; perhaps TRBD1 as D (5 bases). The CDR3 loop spans 12 amino acids. Trimming shortened V by 6 bases and J by 10 bases, and 15 bases separated the two germline ends. DNA for the CDR3: TGTGCCAGCAGCCCGGGACCGACGAGAGCTTTCTTT. It yields the protein CASSPGPTRAFF.

This clonotype was counted only a few times. The chain uses TRBV7-6 and TRBJ2-5; 14 bases match TRBD2. V lost 5 bases and J lost 2; bases outside the gene matches: 7. Germline CDR1 reads SGHVS; CDR2 reads FNYEAQ. CDR3 length: 17 amino acids. CDR3: CASSRAGTSGRQETQYF. The CDR3 nucleotides read TGTGCCAGCAGCCGAGCCGGGACTAGCGGGAGACAAGAGACCCAGTACTTC.

The rearrangement uses TRBV6-1 and TRBJ2-1; TRBD2 agrees at 9 bases. Germline V gene data show CDR1 as MNHNS and CDR2 as SASEGT. J was trimmed by 9 bases and V by 6 bases; bases with no gene match: 3. The CDR3 extends over 12 amino acids. The CDR3 is CASRGTSTEQFF. The CDR3 DNA reads TGTGCCAGCAGAGGGACTAGCACTGAGCAGTTCTTC.

As to this clonotype: A junction boundary mismatches the germline segment, possibly from a read error. The gene calls are TRBV20-1 and TRBJ1-6; TRBD1 might be the D (5 bases). Germline V gene lookup returns CDR1 DFQATT and CDR2 SNEGSKA (reference sequence). The CDR3 length is 16 residues. Here the CDR3 DNA reads TGCAGTACTAGAGGAGGGGAGGGCAGACGAAATTCACCCCTCCACTTT. Protein: CSTRGGEGRRNSPLHF.

The gene calls are TRBV7-9 and TRBJ1-1; D possibly corresponds to TRBD1 (5 bases). CDR1 is SEHNR and CDR2 is FQNEAQ in the germline V gene (reference sequence). The CDR3 totals 14 residues. Trimming removed 5 bases from V and 6 bases from J, with 16 bases in between. The CDR3 sequence: CASSPGWTGPEAFF. The DNA for the CDR3 is TGTGCCAGCAGCCCCGGATGGACGGGGCCTGAAGCTTTCTTT.

The chain carries TRBV6-2 or TRBV6-3 and TRBJ1-2; no clear D gene. V lost 2 bases and J 0 bases, leaving 4 bases between the germline ends. CDR1 is MNHEY and CDR2 is SVGEGT in the germline V gene. The CDR3 length is 13 residues. The chain's CDR3 is CASSYASNYGYTF. The CDR3 DNA reads TGTGCCAGCAGTTACGCCTCTAACTATGGCTACACCTTC.

The chain carries TRBV15 and TRBJ1-1; D is ambiguous. Trimming stripped 4 bases from V and 3 bases from J, with 15 bases between. The V gene's germline CDR1 is LNHNV and CDR2 YYDKDF (reference sequence). This CDR3 has 15 amino acids. The CDR3 sequence: CATSIWNLVDTEAFF. CDR3 nucleotide sequence: TGTGCCACCAGCATTTGGAACCTCGTAGACACTGAAGCTTTCTTT.